This is a list of T cell receptor beta chains from one sample in a study of blood T cell repertoires in COVID-19. Assay: immunoSEQ multiplex PCR; the TCRdb copy retains only in-frame clones and omits some. Here the sample spans 150,000 to 170,000 clones, about 85% being singletons. Sequencing was performed on peripheral blood. The receptors shown here come from a man aged 55 to 70 with COVID-19, enrolled during active disease. The CDR3 runs from the conserved cysteine through the conserved F or W. A D gene is named only where the DNA matches it firmly. Not all rows give a size; the values are once, few, many and, for expanded clones, a class.

J gene: TRBJ1-1
V gene: TRBV11-3
D gene: -
clone size: -
CDR3 protein: CASSLAEVGTEAFF
CDR3 DNA: TGTGCCAGCAGCTTAGCCGAGGTCGGAACTGAAGCTTTCTTT

J gene: TRBJ2-7
V gene: TRBV3-1/TRBV3-2
D gene: -
clone size: -
CDR3 protein: CASSQGRGTAYEQYF
CDR3 DNA: TGTGCCAGCAGCCAAGGACGAGGGACTGCCTACGAGCAGTACTTC

J gene: TRBJ2-7
V gene: TRBV18
D gene: TRBD2
clone size: -
CDR3 protein: CASSPLPTSGSYEQYF
CDR3 DNA: TGTGCCAGCTCACCGCTCCCGACTAGCGGGAGCTACGAGCAGTACTTC

J gene: TRBJ2-7
V gene: TRBV6-2/TRBV6-3
D gene: TRBD1
clone size: -
CDR3 protein: CASIPRGQGASYEQYF
CDR3 DNA: TGTGCCAGCATCCCAAGGGGACAGGGGGCATCCTACGAGCAGTACTTC

J gene: TRBJ1-2
V gene: TRBV5-8
D gene: TRBD1
clone size: -
CDR3 protein: CASSLVEGQLNGYTF
CDR3 DNA: TGTGCCAGCAGCTTGGTAGAGGGACAGTTAAATGGCTACACCTTC

J gene: TRBJ1-2
V gene: TRBV3-1/TRBV3-2
D gene: TRBD1
clone size: -
CDR3 protein: CASSPTLDRGYGGYTF
CDR3 DNA: TGTGCCAGCAGCCCGACTCTGGACAGGGGGTACGGTGGCTACACCTTC

J gene: TRBJ1-2
V gene: TRBV29-1
D gene: -
clone size: -
CDR3 protein: CSVERNRLNYGYTF
CDR3 DNA: TGCAGCGTTGAGAGGAACAGGCTTAACTATGGCTACACCTTC

J gene: TRBJ2-7
V gene: TRBV18
D gene: TRBD1
clone size: -
CDR3 protein: CASSPGTGSYEQYF
CDR3 DNA: TGTGCCAGCTCACCAGGGACAGGGTCCTACGAGCAGTACTTC

J gene: TRBJ1-4
V gene: TRBV5-6
D gene: -
clone size: -
CDR3 protein: CASSQSGGGEKLFF
CDR3 DNA: TGTGCCAGCAGCCAGTCGGGGGGCGGTGAAAAACTGTTTTTT

J gene: TRBJ1-5
V gene: TRBV20-1
D gene: -
clone size: few
CDR3 protein: CSVSRRGQPQHF
CDR3 DNA: TGCAGTGTTAGTAGGCGGGGTCAGCCCCAGCATTTT

J gene: TRBJ1-2
V gene: TRBV18
D gene: TRBD1
clone size: -
CDR3 protein: CASSPQDRAANGYTF
CDR3 DNA: TGTGCCAGCTCACCACAGGACAGGGCCGCCAATGGCTACACCTTC

J gene: TRBJ2-4
V gene: TRBV12-5
D gene: -
clone size: few
CDR3 protein: CASGLYETRAKNIQYF
CDR3 DNA: TGTGCTAGTGGTTTGTATGAAACCAGAGCCAAAAACATTCAGTACTTC

J gene: TRBJ1-1
V gene: TRBV21-1
D gene: -
clone size: -
CDR3 protein: CASTLVGGPAEAFF
CDR3 DNA: TGTGCCAGCACCTTAGTCGGGGGGCCTGCTGAAGCTTTCTTT

J gene: TRBJ1-2
V gene: TRBV6-6
D gene: TRBD1
clone size: -
CDR3 protein: CASTVQGAYYGYTF
CDR3 DNA: TGTGCCAGCACCGTACAGGGGGCTTACTATGGCTACACCTTC

J gene: TRBJ2-1
V gene: TRBV19
D gene: TRBD2
clone size: -
CDR3 protein: CASSPLGTSAKEQFF
CDR3 DNA: TGTGCCAGTAGTCCCCTCGGGACTAGCGCCAAAGAGCAGTTCTTC

J gene: TRBJ1-5
V gene: TRBV27
D gene: -
clone size: -
CDR3 protein: CASSFLGDSNQPQHF
CDR3 DNA: TGTGCCAGCAGTTTCCTCGGGGATAGCAATCAGCCCCAGCATTTT

J gene: TRBJ1-2
V gene: TRBV7-9
D gene: -
clone size: -
CDR3 protein: CASSLEAGRSSTF
CDR3 DNA: TGTGCCAGCAGCTTAGAGGCGGGGAGGAGTTCTACCTTC

J gene: TRBJ1-2
V gene: TRBV9
D gene: -
clone size: -
CDR3 protein: CASSVEPRGLGIGGYTF
CDR3 DNA: TGTGCCAGCAGCGTAGAGCCCCGGGGGTTGGGGATAGGAGGCTACACCTTC

J gene: TRBJ2-7
V gene: TRBV5-1
D gene: TRBD1
clone size: -
CDR3 protein: CASSLVTGTGAYEQYF
CDR3 DNA: TGCGCCAGCAGCTTGGTCACCGGGACAGGGGCCTACGAGCAGTACTTC

J gene: TRBJ1-3
V gene: TRBV7-5
D gene: -
clone size: -
CDR3 protein: CARLPGVISSGNTIYF
CDR3 DNA: TGTGCCAGACTACCCGGGGTTATTTCCTCTGGAAACACCATATATTTT

J gene: TRBJ1-1
V gene: TRBV18
D gene: -
clone size: -
CDR3 protein: CASSARAPGGEAFF
CDR3 DNA: TGTGCCAGCTCAGCAAGGGCCCCGGGGGGTGAAGCTTTCTTT

J gene: TRBJ1-5
V gene: TRBV10-3
D gene: -
clone size: -
CDR3 protein: CAISELANNQPQHF
CDR3 DNA: TGTGCCATCAGTGAATTGGCCAACAATCAGCCCCAGCATTTT

J gene: TRBJ2-6
V gene: TRBV7-9
D gene: TRBD1
clone size: -
CDR3 protein: CASSLRPTGIHSGANVLTF
CDR3 DNA: TGTGCCAGCAGCTTAAGGCCGACAGGGATCCACTCTGGGGCCAACGTCCTGACTTTC

J gene: TRBJ1-5
V gene: TRBV5-8
D gene: -
clone size: -
CDR3 protein: CASSTEPGRNQPQHF
CDR3 DNA: TGTGCCAGCAGTACCGAGCCAGGTCGGAATCAGCCCCAGCATTTT

J gene: TRBJ2-3
V gene: TRBV10-3
D gene: -
clone size: -
CDR3 protein: CAISETELSTDTQYF
CDR3 DNA: TGTGCCATCAGTGAGACCGAGTTAAGCACAGATACGCAGTATTTT

J gene: TRBJ2-7
V gene: TRBV3-1/TRBV3-2
D gene: TRBD2
clone size: -
CDR3 protein: CASSQESASGAAVAEQYF
CDR3 DNA: TGTGCCAGCAGCCAAGAGTCGGCTAGCGGAGCGGCTGTAGCCGAGCAGTACTTC

J gene: TRBJ2-7
V gene: TRBV29-1
D gene: TRBD1
clone size: -
CDR3 protein: CSVKGTGQGDYEQYF
CDR3 DNA: TGCAGCGTCAAGGGAACGGGACAGGGCGACTACGAGCAGTACTTC

J gene: TRBJ2-7
V gene: TRBV7-2
D gene: -
clone size: -
CDR3 protein: CASSLGPSPTYEQYF
CDR3 DNA: TGTGCCAGCAGCTTAGGGCCTAGTCCTACCTACGAGCAGTACTTC

J gene: TRBJ1-1
V gene: TRBV2
D gene: -
clone size: -
CDR3 protein: CASRVRTVNTEAFF
CDR3 DNA: TGTGCCAGCAGAGTAAGGACAGTGAACACTGAAGCTTTCTTT

J gene: TRBJ1-5
V gene: TRBV6-2/TRBV6-3
D gene: -
clone size: -
CDR3 protein: CASSHQAAQNSNQPQHF
CDR3 DNA: TGTGCCAGCAGCCACCAGGCAGCCCAAAATAGCAATCAGCCCCAGCATTTT

J gene: TRBJ2-7
V gene: TRBV20-1
D gene: -
clone size: once
CDR3 protein: CSGVSPYEQYF
CDR3 DNA: TGCAGTGGAGTATCACCCTACGAGCAGTACTTC

J gene: TRBJ2-7
V gene: TRBV27
D gene: TRBD1
clone size: -
CDR3 protein: CASSPRRTGIYEQYF
CDR3 DNA: TGTGCCAGCAGCCCCCGACGGACAGGGATCTACGAGCAGTACTTC

J gene: TRBJ2-3
V gene: TRBV30
D gene: TRBD2
clone size: -
CDR3 protein: CAGRNSGASTDTQYF
CDR3 DNA: TGTGCCGGGCGAAATAGCGGGGCCAGCACAGATACGCAGTATTTT

J gene: TRBJ2-5
V gene: TRBV7-9
D gene: -
clone size: -
CDR3 protein: CASSLRAEQETQYF
CDR3 DNA: TGTGCCAGCAGCTTGCGGGCAGAACAAGAGACCCAGTACTTC

J gene: TRBJ2-7
V gene: TRBV4-1
D gene: TRBD1
clone size: -
CDR3 protein: CASSPRTGANEQYF
CDR3 DNA: TGCGCCAGCAGCCCACGGACAGGGGCGAACGAGCAGTACTTC

J gene: TRBJ2-5
V gene: TRBV6-5
D gene: TRBD2
clone size: few
CDR3 protein: CASRAQREPQETQYF
CDR3 DNA: TGTGCCAGCAGAGCCCAGCGGGAGCCCCAAGAGACCCAGTACTTC

J gene: TRBJ1-2
V gene: TRBV29-1
D gene: -
clone size: -
CDR3 protein: CSVTDNYGYTF
CDR3 DNA: TGCAGCGTGACAGATAACTATGGCTACACCTTC

J gene: TRBJ2-7
V gene: TRBV6-5
D gene: -
clone size: few
CDR3 protein: CASSKTTPSYEQYF
CDR3 DNA: TGTGCCAGCAGTAAGACGACACCTTCCTACGAGCAGTACTTC

J gene: TRBJ1-1
V gene: TRBV5-5
D gene: -
clone size: few
CDR3 protein: CASGVNTEAFF
CDR3 DNA: TGTGCCAGCGGAGTGAACACTGAAGCTTTCTTT

J gene: TRBJ2-3
V gene: TRBV7-3
D gene: -
clone size: -
CDR3 protein: CASSIRGPTDTQYF
CDR3 DNA: TGTGCCAGCAGCATCAGAGGGCCCACAGATACGCAGTATTTT

J gene: TRBJ1-5
V gene: TRBV6-2/TRBV6-3
D gene: -
clone size: -
CDR3 protein: CASSHPTSGDQPQHF
CDR3 DNA: TGTGCCAGCAGCCACCCCACATCAGGGGATCAGCCCCAGCATTTT

J gene: TRBJ2-2
V gene: TRBV5-4
D gene: TRBD1
clone size: once
CDR3 protein: CASSLGTGLNTGELFF
CDR3 DNA: TGTGCCAGCAGCTTGGGGACAGGCTTGAACACCGGGGAGCTGTTTTTT

J gene: TRBJ2-6
V gene: TRBV19
D gene: -
clone size: -
CDR3 protein: CASSISGESLSGANVLTF
CDR3 DNA: TGTGCCAGTAGTATATCAGGGGAATCACTCTCTGGGGCCAACGTCCTGACTTTC

J gene: TRBJ2-7
V gene: TRBV5-8
D gene: TRBD1
clone size: -
CDR3 protein: CASSFSRDRVYEQYF
CDR3 DNA: TGTGCCAGCAGCTTTTCCCGGGACAGGGTTTACGAGCAGTACTTC

J gene: TRBJ1-1
V gene: TRBV6-5
D gene: -
clone size: -
CDR3 protein: CASSLLGGGGTEAFF
CDR3 DNA: TGTGCCAGCAGTCTGCTCGGGGGTGGGGGCACTGAAGCTTTCTTT

J gene: TRBJ2-1
V gene: TRBV29-1
D gene: TRBD1
clone size: -
CDR3 protein: CSVEIGQGKQFF
CDR3 DNA: TGCAGCGTTGAAATCGGACAGGGGAAGCAGTTCTTC

J gene: TRBJ2-3
V gene: TRBV7-3
D gene: TRBD1
clone size: -
CDR3 protein: CASSLTLGQGGTGVTDTQYF
CDR3 DNA: TGTGCCAGCAGCTTAACCCTGGGTCAGGGGGGGACAGGGGTAACAGATACGCAGTATTTT

J gene: TRBJ2-5
V gene: TRBV18
D gene: TRBD2
clone size: -
CDR3 protein: CASSLRTSAWVETQYF
CDR3 DNA: TGTGCCAGCTCTCTTCGCACTAGCGCCTGGGTGGAGACCCAGTACTTC

J gene: TRBJ1-2
V gene: TRBV24-1
D gene: -
clone size: -
CDR3 protein: CATADSNYGYTF
CDR3 DNA: TGTGCCACCGCCGACAGTAACTATGGCTACACCTTC

J gene: TRBJ1-2
V gene: TRBV19
D gene: -
clone size: -
CDR3 protein: CASSIIRVGAGYTF
CDR3 DNA: TGTGCCAGTAGTATAATCAGGGTTGGGGCTGGCTACACCTTC

J gene: TRBJ2-3
V gene: TRBV19
D gene: -
clone size: -
CDR3 protein: CASTLGVRGRTDTQYF
CDR3 DNA: TGTGCCAGTACGCTCGGGGTCAGGGGCCGCACAGATACGCAGTATTTT

J gene: TRBJ2-1
V gene: TRBV11-2
D gene: -
clone size: once
CDR3 protein: CASSRSGSSYNEQFF
CDR3 DNA: TGTGCCAGCAGCCGAAGCGGTAGCTCCTACAATGAGCAGTTCTTC

J gene: TRBJ1-6
V gene: TRBV6-1
D gene: TRBD1
clone size: -
CDR3 protein: CASSEGSTGRYNSPLHF
CDR3 DNA: TGTGCCAGCAGTGAAGGATCGACAGGGAGGTATAATTCACCCCTCCACTTT

J gene: TRBJ2-1
V gene: TRBV2
D gene: -
clone size: -
CDR3 protein: CASTGRQINNEQFF
CDR3 DNA: TGTGCCAGCACCGGGAGACAGATTAACAATGAGCAGTTCTTC

J gene: TRBJ2-3
V gene: TRBV7-2
D gene: TRBD2
clone size: -
CDR3 protein: CASSQGLAGGADTQYF
CDR3 DNA: TGTGCCAGCAGCCAAGGACTAGCGGGGGGCGCAGATACGCAGTATTTT

J gene: TRBJ1-4
V gene: TRBV19
D gene: TRBD1
clone size: -
CDR3 protein: CASSQTGAREKLFF
CDR3 DNA: TGTGCCAGTAGCCAGACAGGGGCGAGAGAAAAACTGTTTTTT

J gene: TRBJ1-3
V gene: TRBV12-3/TRBV12-4
D gene: -
clone size: -
CDR3 protein: CASSFAGNTIYF
CDR3 DNA: TGTGCCAGCAGTTTCGCGGGAAACACCATATATTTT